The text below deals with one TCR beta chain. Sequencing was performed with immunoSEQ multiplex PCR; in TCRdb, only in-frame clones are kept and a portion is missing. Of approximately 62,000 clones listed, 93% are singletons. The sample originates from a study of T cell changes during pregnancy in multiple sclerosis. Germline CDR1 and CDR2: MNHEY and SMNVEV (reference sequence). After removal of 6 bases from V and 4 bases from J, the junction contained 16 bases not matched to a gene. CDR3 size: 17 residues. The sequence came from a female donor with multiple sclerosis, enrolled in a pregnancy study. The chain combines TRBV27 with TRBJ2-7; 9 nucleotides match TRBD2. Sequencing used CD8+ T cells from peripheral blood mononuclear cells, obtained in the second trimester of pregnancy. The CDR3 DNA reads TGTGCCAGCAGACCCGATGAATTAGCGGGAGAGGATTACGAGCAGTACTTC. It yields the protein CASRPDELAGEDYEQYF.